The 31 T cell receptor beta chains reported below all come from one sample, sequenced in a study of identical twins. TCRdb passed the 5' RACE reads through MiXCR, listing each CDR3 protein once. The sample consists of 200,000 to 300,000 distinct CDR3 sequences, over 9.5% of them appearing once. The specimen was memory T cells sorted from blood. These receptors were taken from a man aged 50 or older in good health.

This clonotype was counted many times. The chain has TRBV14 and TRBJ2-7, with unresolved D. The CDR3 totals 12 residues. CDR1 and CDR2 (germline): SGHDN, FVKESK. The V end was cut by 0 bases, the J end by 4 bases, with 4 bases between. CDR3 residues: CASSQDRYEQYF. The CDR3, as DNA: TGTGCCAGCAGCCAAGATCGGTACGAGCAGTACTTC.

The chain uses TRBV6-5 and TRBJ1-6, with no clear D. CDR3 size: 15 residues. Deletions cut 6 bases from V and 7 bases from J, with 16 bases between. Germline assignment: CDR1 MNHEY and CDR2 SVGAGI. This CDR3 reads CASSHSRASNSPLHF. As DNA, the CDR3 is TGTGCCAGCAGCCACTCTCGGGCCTCCAATTCACCCCTCCACTTT.

This clonotype has a count of ten or more. V gene TRBV18 combines with J gene TRBJ2-3; no clear D gene. The ends were cut back, 2 bases at V and 2 bases at J, with 11 bases in the middle. Germline V CDR1 and CDR2: KGHSH, LQKENI. The CDR3 runs 15 residues. The CDR3 region has the DNA TGTGCCAGCTCACCAAGTTTACCATACACAGATACGCAGTATTTT. It codes for CASSPSLPYTDTQYF.

At least ten counts were recorded for this clonotype. The CDR3 loop is CASSKGDYGYTF. For the CDR3, the DNA is TGTGCCAGCAGTAAAGGTGACTATGGCTACACCTTC. The chain recombines TRBV25-1 with TRBJ1-2, with D unresolved. The CDR3 runs to 12 residues. CDR1 and CDR2 from the germline V gene are MGHDK and SYGVNS. V shed 5 bases and J shed 3 bases, with 7 bases lying between them.

This clonotype has a count of ten or more. The chain is built from TRBV6-1 and TRBJ2-1; 7 bases fit TRBD2. J was trimmed by 3 bases and V by 5 bases; bases with no gene match: 7. CDR3 length: 15 amino acids. CDR1 and CDR2 from the germline V gene are MNHNS and SASEGT. The CDR3 region is CASSQGLPFYNEQFF. CDR3 in DNA: TGTGCCAGCAGTCAGGGACTACCGTTCTACAATGAGCAGTTCTTC.

V and J are TRBV7-2 and TRBJ1-4; TRBD1 might be the D (5 bases). Trimming removed 5 bases at V and 0 bases at J, with 13 bases between. The CDR3 totals 16 residues. Germline V gene lookup returns CDR1 SGHTA and CDR2 FQGNSA. The chain's CDR3 is CASSPGDAATNEKLFF. The CDR3 bases are TGTGCCAGCAGCCCTGGGGACGCCGCAACTAATGAAAAACTGTTTTTT.

This chain uses TRBV12-3 or TRBV12-4 with TRBJ2-5; 14 bases map to TRBD2. The CDR3 is 19 residues long. V shed 4 bases, J shed 5 bases, and the junction held 15 bases outside the gene matches. CDR3 sequence (DNA): TGTGCCAGCAGTTCCTCTTTCCCGATGACTAGCGGGGGGGATGAGACCCAGTACTTC. This gives the protein CASSSSFPMTSGGDETQYF.

This clonotype was counted many times. Written as DNA, the CDR3 is TGCGCCAGCAGCTCCGAGCCTGGGACACAGAATGAAAAACTGTTTTTT. The encoded protein is CASSSEPGTQNEKLFF. The J gene is TRBJ1-4, the V gene TRBV5-1; the D gene is possibly TRBD1 (6 bases). Germline CDR1 and CDR2: SGHRS and YFSETQ. The CDR3 runs to 16 residues. V lost 3 bases and J 5 bases, leaving 17 bases between the germline ends.

In this sample, this clonotype turned up a few times. The chain uses TRBV14 and TRBJ2-7, with D possibly being TRBD1 (6 bases). Looked up from germline, CDR1 is SGHDN and CDR2 is FVKESK. The ends were cut back, 6 bases at V and 3 bases at J, with 12 bases in the middle. CDR3 length equals 13 residues. The CDR3 nucleotides read TGTGCCAGCAGTACAGGGTTGTTCTACGAGCAGTACTTC. Its translation is CASSTGLFYEQYF.

The sample holds many counts of this clonotype. This chain links TRBV7-2 with TRBJ2-1; D may be TRBD2 (5 bases). The CDR3 runs 15 residues. V was cut by 5 bases and J by 7 bases, with 18 bases left in between. Germline CDR1 reads SGHTA; CDR2 reads FQGNSA. CDR3 in amino acids: CASSPSSTKGNEQFF. The CDR3 nucleotides read TGTGCCAGCAGCCCCAGCTCGACTAAAGGGAATGAGCAGTTCTTC.

The V and J genes are TRBV27 and TRBJ2-2; 8 nucleotides line up with TRBD1. J was trimmed by 4 bases and V by 6 bases; bases with no gene match: 4. The CDR3 sequence is 14 residues long. Germline V gene sequence: CDR1 MNHEY, CDR2 SMNVEV (reference sequence). The CDR3 nucleotides read TGTGCCAGCAGACAAGGACAGGGCACCGGGGAGCTGTTTTTT. Translated, it gives CASRQGQGTGELFF.

The V call is TRBV20-1, the J call TRBJ1-1; D remains ambiguous. V lost 3 bases and J 5 bases, leaving 7 bases between the germline ends. This CDR3 contains 11 residues. Per germline, CDR1 DFQATT and CDR2 SNEGSKA (reference sequence). CDR3 sequence: CSASLETEAFF. DNA for the CDR3: TGCAGTGCTAGCCTGGAAACTGAAGCTTTCTTT.

This clonotype has at least ten counts. This chain joins TRBV20-1 and TRBJ2-3; possibly TRBD2 for D (5 bases). Per the germline V gene, CDR1 is DFQATT and CDR2 is SNEGSKA (reference sequence). The CDR3 has 14 amino acids. Trimming shortened V by 2 bases and J by 0 bases, and 9 bases separated the two germline ends. This CDR3 reads CSARLRDSTDTQYF. In nucleotides, the CDR3 is TGCAGTGCTAGACTGAGGGATAGCACAGATACGCAGTATTTT.

The J gene is TRBJ2-3, the V gene TRBV14, with D perhaps TRBD2 (6 bases). V was pared by 4 bases and J by 5 bases, with 19 bases between. The CDR3 has 16 residues. Germline values: CDR1 SGHDN, CDR2 FVKESK. CDR3 loop: CASSLGGRRQRDTQYF. The DNA of the CDR3 is TGTGCCAGCAGCCTAGGAGGGCGTAGGCAGAGAGATACGCAGTATTTT.

This clonotype was recorded many times. The rearrangement uses TRBV5-1 and TRBJ2-3, with TRBD1 matching 7 bases. Germline assignment: CDR1 SGHRS and CDR2 YFSETQ. Trimming took 4 bases from V and 3 from J; bases not matched to a gene: 11. The CDR3 contains 16 residues. The CDR3 here is CASSPSKDRVTDTQYF. In DNA form, the CDR3 reads TGCGCCAGCAGCCCATCAAAAGACAGGGTTACAGATACGCAGTATTTT.

Only a few counts were recorded for this clonotype. The V and J genes are TRBV9 and TRBJ1-1; 10 bases map to TRBD1. This CDR3 comprises 20 residues. Germline V gene sequence: CDR1 SGDLS, CDR2 YYNGEE. The trim removed 6 bases at V and 0 bases at J, leaving 20 bases unmatched. As DNA, the CDR3 is TGTGCCAGCAACCCTCTGGACAGGGGGAAGGTATTGGACATGAACACTGAAGCTTTCTTT. This encodes CASNPLDRGKVLDMNTEAFF.

This clonotype has a count of ten or more. The chain has TRBV20-1 and TRBJ2-1, with 9 nucleotides matching TRBD2. Germline V gene lookup returns CDR1 DFQATT and CDR2 SNEGSKA (reference sequence). This CDR3 contains 17 residues. V was clipped by 5 bases and J by 0 bases; unmatched bases: 11. This CDR3 reads CSALKGLAPSSYNEQFF. Here the CDR3 DNA reads TGCAGTGCTCTAAAAGGACTAGCGCCTAGCTCCTACAATGAGCAGTTCTTC.

This clonotype was picked up many times. The genes are TRBV28 and TRBJ2-1, with 8 bases identical to TRBD1. From germline, CDR1 is MDHEN and CDR2 SYDVKM. The CDR3 is 17 amino acids. The V gene end was trimmed by 3 bases and the J gene end by 5 bases; junction bases not matched to a gene: 12. The CDR3 DNA is TGTGCCAGCAGTTTTAATGGGGGGACAGGCTTCGACAATGAGCAGTTCTTC. Translation gives CASSFNGGTGFDNEQFF.

This clonotype was seen a handful of times. This sequence joins TRBV9 and TRBJ2-7; no clear D. Germline CDR1 reads SGDLS; CDR2 reads YYNGEE. The CDR3 sequence is 13 residues long. The V gene lost 0 bases and the J gene lost 0 bases, with 4 bases spanning the gap. The CDR3 here is CASSVADSYEQYF. The DNA for the CDR3 is TGTGCCAGCAGCGTAGCGGACTCCTACGAGCAGTACTTC.

At least ten counts were recorded for this clonotype. V gene TRBV12-3 or TRBV12-4 combines with J gene TRBJ1-5, with a weak D call TRBD1 (6 bases). Trimming shortened V by 6 bases and J by 3 bases, and 12 bases separated the two germline ends. The length of the CDR3 is 14 residues. The CDR3: CASRPTGFNQPQHF. The CDR3 nucleotides read TGTGCCAGCAGACCTACAGGGTTCAATCAGCCCCAGCATTTT.

The chain recombines TRBV6-1 with TRBJ1-2, with a possible D match to TRBD1 (6 bases). With 5 bases removed from V and 3 bases from J, the gap between germline ends came to 13 bases. The germline CDR1 and CDR2 sequences are MNHNS and SASEGT. This CDR3 has 14 amino acids. CDR3 nucleotide sequence: TGTGCCAGCAGTAGCGGGGGCATCCACTATGGCTACACCTTC. It yields the protein CASSSGGIHYGYTF.

The V call is TRBV30, the J call TRBJ1-1; the D gene is possibly TRBD1 (6 bases). Germline V gene sequence: CDR1 GTSNPN, CDR2 SVGIG (reference sequence). The V end was cut by 3 bases, the J end by 4 bases, with 18 bases between. This CDR3 region has 15 residues. CDR3 region: CAWSGGGASGTEAFF. CDR3 nucleotide sequence: TGTGCCTGGAGCGGAGGGGGGGCCTCGGGCACTGAAGCTTTCTTT.

The CDR3 sequence is CSASLNERGKADTQYF. In DNA, the CDR3 is TGCAGTGCTAGCTTGAATGAGCGGGGGAAGGCAGATACGCAGTATTTT. V is TRBV20-1 and J is TRBJ2-3; 8 nucleotides agree with TRBD2. This CDR3 has 16 amino acids. CDR1 DFQATT and CDR2 SNEGSKA come from the germline V gene (reference sequence). V lost 3 bases and J lost 4; bases outside the gene matches: 12.

This clonotype appeared a single time. This rearrangement joins TRBV7-9 to TRBJ2-1; 10 bases fit TRBD2. V shed 5 bases and J 10 bases; nucleotides not matched to a gene: 8. The CDR3 extends over 14 amino acids. Germline V CDR1 and CDR2: SEHNR, FQNEAQ (reference sequence). The CDR3 region has the DNA TGTGCCAGCAGCCCCACTAGCGGGGTCGAGGAGCAGTTCTTC. Its translation is CASSPTSGVEEQFF. The whole variable domain, remainder taken from reference TRBV7-9 and TRBJ2-1, is DTGVSQNPRHKITKRGQNVTFRCDPISEHNRLYWYRQTLGQGPEFLTYFQNEAQLEKSRLLSDRFSAERPKGSFSTLEIQRTEQGDSAMYLCASSPTSGVEEQFFGPGTRLTVL.

This clonotype has ten or more counts. This chain uses TRBV25-1 with TRBJ1-1; D gene uncertain. The CDR3 covers 12 residues. Germline assignment: CDR1 MGHDK and CDR2 SYGVNS. V was cut by 4 bases and J by 6 bases, with 9 bases left in between. The CDR3 DNA is TGTGCCAGCAGTGTTGGGTTCGCTGAAGCTTTCTTT. Translated: CASSVGFAEAFF.

This clonotype came up many times. The chain uses TRBV5-1 and TRBJ1-1; D might be TRBD1 (5 bases). The V end was cut by 2 bases, the J end by 4 bases, with 12 bases between. Germline CDR1 reads SGHRS; CDR2 reads YFSETQ. The CDR3 spans 14 residues. CDR3 sequence (DNA): TGCGCCAGCAGCTTAAATTCGGGGGGCACTGAAGCTTTCTTT. Translation: CASSLNSGGTEAFF.

The sample holds many counts of this clonotype. The rearrangement joins TRBV20-1 to TRBJ2-1, with D maybe TRBD1 (6 bases). This CDR3 has 12 amino acids. V was pared by 2 bases and J by 9 bases, with 11 bases between. Germline V lookup: CDR1 DFQATT, CDR2 SNEGSKA (reference sequence). CDR3 in amino acids: CSARQPRGEQFF. The CDR3 coding sequence is TGCAGTGCTAGACAACCCAGGGGTGAGCAGTTCTTC.

There are a few counts of this clonotype. The rearrangement links TRBV12-3 or TRBV12-4 to TRBJ1-6; D unresolved. This CDR3 has 16 residues. The V gene lost 5 bases and the J gene lost 9 bases, with 20 bases spanning the gap. The CDR3 sequence is CASSPDGVLKGSPLHF. The CDR3 bases are TGTGCCAGCAGTCCCGACGGAGTCCTCAAGGGTTCACCCCTCCACTTT.

This clonotype was observed a handful of times. The chain combines TRBV5-1 with TRBJ1-1; 8 bases fit TRBD1. Looked up from germline, CDR1 is SGHRS and CDR2 is YFSETQ. Germline trimming cut 0 bases from V and 10 bases from J; bases unmatched to any gene: 8. This CDR3 spans 14 amino acids. CDR3 sequence: CASSLAMTGERAFF. In DNA, the CDR3 is TGCGCCAGCAGCTTGGCCATGACAGGGGAGCGAGCTTTCTTT.

This chain connects TRBV6-5 to TRBJ2-3; D gene uncertain. Between the trimmed V and J ends, which lost 3 bases and 2 bases, there was a span of 9 bases. Germline values: CDR1 MNHEY, CDR2 SVGAGI. The CDR3 extends over 14 amino acids. The CDR3 loop reads CASSYRSATDTQYF. CDR3 in DNA: TGTGCCAGCAGTTATCGGTCCGCCACAGATACGCAGTATTTT.

There are many counts of this clonotype. This chain connects TRBV18 to TRBJ1-5; D uncertain. CDR1 and CDR2 from the germline V gene are KGHSH and LQKENI. Trimming removed 3 bases at V and 3 bases at J, with 3 bases between. The CDR3 is 12 residues long. The CDR3 DNA is TGTGCCAGCTCACCGGACAATCAGCCCCAGCATTTT. Its protein is CASSPDNQPQHF.